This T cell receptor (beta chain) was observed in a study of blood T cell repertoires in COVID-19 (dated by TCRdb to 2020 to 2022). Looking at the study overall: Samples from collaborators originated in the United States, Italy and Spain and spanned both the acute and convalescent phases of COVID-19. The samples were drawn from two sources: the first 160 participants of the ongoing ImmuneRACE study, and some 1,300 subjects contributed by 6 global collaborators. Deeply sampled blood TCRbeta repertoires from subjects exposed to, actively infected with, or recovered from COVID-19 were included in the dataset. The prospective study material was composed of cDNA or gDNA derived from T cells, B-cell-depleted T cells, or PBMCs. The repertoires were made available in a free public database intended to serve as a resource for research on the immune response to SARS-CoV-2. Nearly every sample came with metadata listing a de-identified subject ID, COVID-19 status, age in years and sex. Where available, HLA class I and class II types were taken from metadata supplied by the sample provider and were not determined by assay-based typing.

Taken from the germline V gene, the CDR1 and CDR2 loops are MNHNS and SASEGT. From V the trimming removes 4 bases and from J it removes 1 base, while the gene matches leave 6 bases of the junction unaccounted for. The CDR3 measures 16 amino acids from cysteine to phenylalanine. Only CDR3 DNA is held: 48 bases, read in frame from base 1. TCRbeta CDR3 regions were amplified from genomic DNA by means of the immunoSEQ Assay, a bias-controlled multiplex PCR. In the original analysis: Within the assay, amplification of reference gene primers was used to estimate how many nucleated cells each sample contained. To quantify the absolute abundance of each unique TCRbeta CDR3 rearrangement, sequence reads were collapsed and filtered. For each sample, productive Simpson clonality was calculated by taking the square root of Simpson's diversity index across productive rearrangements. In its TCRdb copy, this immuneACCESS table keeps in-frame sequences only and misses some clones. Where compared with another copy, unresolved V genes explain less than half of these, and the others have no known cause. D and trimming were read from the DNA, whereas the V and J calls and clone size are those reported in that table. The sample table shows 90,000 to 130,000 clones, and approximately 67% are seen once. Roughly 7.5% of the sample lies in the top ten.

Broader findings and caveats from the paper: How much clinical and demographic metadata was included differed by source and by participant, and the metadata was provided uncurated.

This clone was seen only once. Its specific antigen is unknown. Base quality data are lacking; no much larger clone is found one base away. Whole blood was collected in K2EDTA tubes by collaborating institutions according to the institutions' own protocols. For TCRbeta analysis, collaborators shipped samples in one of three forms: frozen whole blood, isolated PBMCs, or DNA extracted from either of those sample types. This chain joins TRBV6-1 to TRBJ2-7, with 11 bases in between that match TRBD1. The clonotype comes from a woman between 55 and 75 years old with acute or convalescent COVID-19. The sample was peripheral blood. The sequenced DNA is TGTGCCAGCAGTGTTAACCGGGACAGGGGGTCCTACGAGCAGTACTTC. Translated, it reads CASSVNRDRGSYEQYF.